Listed here are 5 T cell receptor beta chains from one sample, sequenced in a study of T-cell memory formation after mild COVID-19. TCRdb reprocessed the 5' RACE reads with MiXCR, giving one entry per CDR3 protein. Of a few hundred thousand distinct CDR3 sequences listed, roughly 10% are singletons. The material sequenced was PBMCs or a T cell subset sorted from them (not recorded which). Receptors were obtained from a man aged 18-30 years who had mild COVID-19 (a few samples of this study predate the infection). Cell type and time point are not known.

This clonotype was seen more than once but under ten times. This rearrangement joins TRBV28 to TRBJ2-1, with 8 bases matching TRBD1. V shed 8 bases, J shed 5 bases, and the junction held 11 bases outside the gene matches. There are 15 residues in the CDR3. Germline V CDR1 and CDR2: MDHEN, SYDVKM. CDR3 sequence: CASLSGGVGNNEQFF. CDR3 nucleotide sequence: TGTGCCAGCCTTTCAGGGGGCGTGGGAAACAATGAGCAGTTCTTC. Full variable domain (missing parts from reference TRBV28 and TRBJ2-1): DVKVTQSSRYLVKRTGEKVFLECVQDMDHENMFWYRQDPGLGLRLIYFSYDVKMKEKGDIPEGYSVSREKKERFSLILESASTNQTSMYLCASLSGGVGNNEQFFGPGTRLTVL.

The chain carries TRBV15 and TRBJ1-6; possible D gene TRBD1, 5 bases. There are 13 residues in the CDR3. Germline assignment: CDR1 LNHNV and CDR2 YYDKDF (reference sequence). Trimming left V 2 bases short and J 9 bases short, with 8 bases between. The CDR3 DNA follows: TGTGCCACCAGCAGACCAGGGACTTCACCCCTCCACTTT. Its protein product is CATSRPGTSPLHF.

V is TRBV12-3 or TRBV12-4 and J is TRBJ1-6, with 9 bases aligning to TRBD1. The length of the CDR3 is 16 residues. Unmatched junction bases numbered 8, after V lost 4 bases and J lost 7 bases. As DNA, the CDR3 is TGTGCCAGCAGTTCCTCCTCCGGGACAGGGAATTCACCCCTCCACTTT. Residues: CASSSSSGTGNSPLHF.

The chain has TRBV6-5 and TRBJ2-2, with D tentatively TRBD2 (5 bases). Trimming pared 2 bases from V and 3 bases from J, leaving 10 bases between. CDR1 and CDR2 (germline): MNHEY, SVGAGI. The CDR3 sequence is 15 residues long. The CDR3, as DNA: TGTGCCAGCAGTTACGTGATGCGGGACACCGGGGAGCTGTTTTTT. This sequence encodes CASSYVMRDTGELFF.

This clonotype was counted a few times. The V call is TRBV18, the J call TRBJ2-5, with a possible D match to TRBD2 (6 bases). Germline V gene data show CDR1 as KGHSH and CDR2 as LQKENI. Trimming pared 1 base from V and 2 bases from J, leaving 11 bases between. The CDR3 contains 15 residues. The CDR3 DNA reads as TGTGCCAGCTCACCACGGGGCGCGGGGCAAGAGACCCAGTACTTC. Translated, it gives CASSPRGAGQETQYF.